Each of the 9 T cell receptor beta chains below was sequenced from the same sample in a study of CD8 T cells in ankylosing spondylitis. TCRdb itself ran the 5' RACE reads through MiXCR, one entry per CDR3 protein. Altogether approximately 140,000 distinct CDR3 sequences are present, about a tenth being singletons, with the ten largest covering about 3.3%. Material for sequencing was blood, either unsorted or a sorted T cell fraction (not recorded which). These receptors were obtained from a male donor with ankylosing spondylitis or in good health (not recorded which).

This clonotype was observed a handful of times. J is TRBJ2-5 and V is TRBV4-2; D not certain. The CDR3 is 15 residues long. Trimming removed 0 bases at V and 5 bases at J, with 13 bases between. Germline values: CDR1 LGHNA, CDR2 YNFKEQ. The CDR3 sequence: CASSQERIAGETQYF. CDR3 sequence (DNA): TGTGCCAGCAGCCAAGAGAGGATCGCTGGGGAGACCCAGTACTTC.

The sample holds many counts of this clonotype. The chain couples TRBV6-1 to TRBJ2-2; D may be TRBD1 (5 bases). The CDR3 has 15 amino acids. Trimming removed 7 bases at V and 5 bases at J, with 17 bases between. Germline CDR1 reads MNHNS; CDR2 reads SASEGT. The chain's CDR3 is CASNRGSSGTGELFF. In DNA form, the CDR3 reads TGTGCCAGCAATAGGGGATCTTCAGGGACCGGGGAGCTGTTTTTT.

This clonotype showed up many times. The V call is TRBV29-1, the J call TRBJ2-7, with 8 bases matching TRBD2. Germline CDR1 reads SQVTM; CDR2 reads ANQGSEA. This CDR3 is 17 amino acids long. J was trimmed by 1 base and V by 0 bases; bases with no gene match: 11. The CDR3 reads CSVEDDPQRESSYEQYF. CDR3 bases: TGCAGCGTTGAAGACGATCCACAGCGGGAGAGTTCCTACGAGCAGTACTTC.

This clonotype came up many times. CDR3 amino acids: CSASPWSSYEQYF. The CDR3 DNA sequence: TGCAGTGCTAGCCCGTGGAGCTCCTACGAGCAGTACTTC. J is TRBJ2-7 and V is TRBV20-1; D unresolved. The CDR3 covers 13 residues. V lost 3 bases, J lost 0 bases, and 9 bases lay in between. Looked up from germline, CDR1 is DFQATT and CDR2 is SNEGSKA (reference sequence).

This clonotype was seen at least ten times. The chain carries TRBV7-6 and TRBJ1-5, with 10 nucleotides matching TRBD1. The trim removed 6 bases at V and 1 base at J, leaving 9 bases unmatched. CDR1 and CDR2 (germline): SGHVS, FNYEAQ. This CDR3 region has 17 residues. The CDR3 protein is CASRPTDRGISNQPQHF. The CDR3 DNA reads as TGTGCCAGCAGGCCTACGGACAGGGGGATAAGCAATCAGCCCCAGCATTTT.

A word on this clonotype: A much larger clone lies a single base off, so this may be a read error. This rearrangement joins TRBV28 to TRBJ1-2, with unresolved D. The CDR3 has 15 amino acids. Germline V gene data show CDR1 as MDHEN and CDR2 as SYDVKM. CDR3 nucleotides: TGTGCCAGCAGTTTAATAAGGGTCCTGAACTATGGCGACACCTTC. Its translation: CASSLIRVLNYGDTF.

This clonotype was picked up a small number of times. The chain carries TRBV7-6 and TRBJ2-1, with TRBD2 matching 11 bases. J was trimmed by 5 bases and V by 5 bases; bases with no gene match: 5. Germline CDR1 SGHVS, CDR2 FNYEAQ. The CDR3 spans 15 residues. CDR3 sequence: CASSRGTSGNNEQFF. The CDR3 nucleotides read TGTGCCAGCAGCCGCGGGACTAGCGGAAACAATGAGCAGTTCTTC.

This clonotype was detected many times. The chain carries TRBV5-1 and TRBJ2-7; D unresolved. The germline CDR1 and CDR2 sequences are SGHRS and YFSETQ. The CDR3 spans 15 residues. V lost 3 bases to trimming and J lost 1 base, with 14 bases between them. The CDR3 region is CASSSTEYLSYEQYF. For the CDR3, the DNA is TGCGCCAGCAGCTCCACAGAATACCTATCCTACGAGCAGTACTTC.

This clonotype was detected many times. V and J are TRBV12-3 or TRBV12-4 and TRBJ1-1; weak D call: TRBD1 (5 bases). Trimming took 5 bases from V and 7 from J, leaving 14 bases between them. The CDR3 contains 13 residues. The CDR3 is CASSPGTEYEAFF. CDR3 nucleotide sequence: TGTGCCAGCAGTCCCGGGACGGAGTATGAAGCTTTCTTT.